The rows below give T cell receptor beta chains drawn from one sample of a study of human T cells and chemical hapten exposure. Via MiXCR, TCRdb re-called the 5' RACE reads, giving one row per CDR3 protein. The sample lists over 95,000 distinct CDR3 sequences; around 20% were seen once. The receptors were sampled from a human donor in good health. The CDR3 runs from the conserved cysteine through the conserved F or W. D genes are given only for firm matches. Only part of the rows carry a size: once, few, many, or a class if the clone is expanded.

size	V	J	length	D	CDR3	DNA
-	TRBV4-1	TRBJ2-1	15	TRBD2	CASSQRGEGRNEQFF	TGCGCCAGCAGCCAACGGGGGGAGGGCCGGAATGAGCAGTTCTTC
-	TRBV4-2	TRBJ2-3	17	-	CASSQDLRGVSTDTQYF	TGTGCCAGCAGCCAAGATCTTCGCGGCGTGAGCACAGATACGCAGTATTTT
few	TRBV7-2	TRBJ2-3	14	TRBD1	CASSLGTGPDTQYF	TGTGCCAGCAGCTTAGGGACAGGGCCGGATACGCAGTATTTT
-	TRBV29-1	TRBJ2-4	14	TRBD1	CSAVTGGGKNIQYF	TGCAGCGCCGTGACAGGGGGCGGCAAAAACATTCAGTACTTC
many	TRBV28	TRBJ2-3	12	-	CASSLAADTQYF	TGTGCCAGCAGTTTAGCCGCAGATACGCAGTATTTT
few	TRBV27	TRBJ2-3	13	TRBD1	CASSWLGGDTQYF	TGTGCCAGCAGCTGGCTAGGGGGCGATACGCAGTATTTT
many	TRBV12-3/TRBV12-4	TRBJ1-5	15	-	CASSFRDIGNQPQHF	TGTGCCAGCAGTTTCAGGGATATAGGCAATCAGCCCCAGCATTTT
few	TRBV28	TRBJ1-2	15	-	CASSLPQGENYGYTF	TGTGCCAGCAGTTTACCACAGGGCGAGAACTATGGCTACACCTTC
-	TRBV5-5	TRBJ2-2	17	TRBD2	CASSLDGLAGVTGELFF	TGTGCCAGCAGCTTGGATGGACTAGCGGGAGTTACCGGGGAGCTGTTTTTT
-	TRBV4-2	TRBJ1-3	14	-	CASSQDVSGNTIYF	TGTGCCAGCAGCCAAGACGTTTCTGGAAACACCATATATTTT
-	TRBV12-3/TRBV12-4	TRBJ2-4	11	-	CASSSRDIQYF	TGTGCCAGCAGTAGCCGGGACATTCAGTACTTC
medium-sized	TRBV4-2	TRBJ2-7	14	-	CASSPGTVSYEQYF	TGTGCCAGCAGCCCCGGGACTGTCTCCTACGAGCAGTACTTC
-	TRBV20-1	TRBJ1-1	18	TRBD1	CSARSDLNRGGWNTEAFF	TGCAGTGCTAGATCAGACCTGAACAGGGGTGGCTGGAACACTGAAGCTTTCTTT
few	TRBV10-1	TRBJ1-1	12	-	CASRETESEAFF	TGCGCCAGCAGGGAGACAGAGTCTGAAGCTTTCTTT
few	TRBV20-1	TRBJ2-3	14	TRBD2	CSAGGAGDSDTQYF	TGCAGTGCTGGCGGAGCGGGAGACTCAGATACGCAGTATTTT
-	TRBV23-1	TRBJ2-4	16	-	CAPDSSQLQAKNIQYF	TGCGCCCCCGACAGTTCCCAATTACAAGCCAAAAACATTCAGTACTTC
-	TRBV6-6	TRBJ2-7	14	-	CASSRQVSLDEQYF	TGTGCCAGCAGTCGACAGGTCTCATTGGACGAGCAGTACTTC
-	TRBV27	TRBJ1-1	13	-	CASSVLENTEAFF	TGTGCCAGCTCTGTCCTGGAGAACACTGAAGCTTTCTTT
-	TRBV12-3/TRBV12-4	TRBJ2-7	15	-	CASSLGGGSSYEQYF	TGTGCCAGCAGTTTGGGCGGGGGCAGCTCCTACGAGCAGTACTTC
few	TRBV20-1	TRBJ2-3	14	TRBD2	CSARGSGSTDTQYF	TGCAGTGCTAGGGGTAGCGGGAGCACAGATACGCAGTATTTT
-	TRBV29-1	TRBJ2-3	16	TRBD2	CSVVRGGRAGTDTQYF	TGCAGCGTTGTACGCGGCGGGAGGGCAGGCACAGATACGCAGTATTTT
-	TRBV18	TRBJ2-1	16	-	CASSPPTGASYNEQFF	TGTGCCAGCTCACCACCTACGGGGGCCTCCTACAATGAGCAGTTCTTC
-	TRBV5-6	TRBJ2-3	17	-	CASSFGSVGPITDTQYF	TGTGCCAGCAGCTTTGGGTCGGTTGGCCCCATCACAGATACGCAGTATTTT
-	TRBV20-1	TRBJ1-5	13	-	CSAQRWGNQPQHF	TGCAGTGCCCAAAGATGGGGGAATCAGCCCCAGCATTTT
many	TRBV9	TRBJ1-2	15	-	CASSVDEALGYGYTF	TGTGCCAGCAGCGTAGATGAAGCCTTAGGCTATGGCTACACCTTC
-	TRBV6-5	TRBJ2-7	13	TRBD1	CASSPDRDYEQYF	TGTGCCAGCAGTCCGGACAGGGACTACGAGCAGTACTTC
few	TRBV2	TRBJ2-7	16	TRBD2	CASGRPGTSSHYEQYF	TGTGCCAGCGGCCGACCGGGGACTAGCTCCCACTACGAGCAGTACTTC
-	TRBV6-2/TRBV6-3	TRBJ1-1	12	-	CASRGPNTEAFF	TGTGCCAGCAGGGGTCCGAACACTGAAGCTTTCTTT
-	TRBV27	TRBJ2-2	14	-	CASSPSGLSGELFF	TGTGCCAGCAGTCCCTCCGGGTTGTCCGGGGAGCTGTTTTTT
-	TRBV4-1	TRBJ2-6	19	TRBD1	CASSRSRDRGLSGANVLTF	TGCGCCAGCAGCCGTAGCCGGGACAGGGGGCTATCTGGGGCCAACGTCCTGACTTTC